These T cell receptor beta chains were read from a single sample in a study of T-cell reconstitution after alpha-beta-depleted transplantation in children. TCRdb re-called the PCR reads through MiXCR, storing one row per CDR3 protein. The sample has hundreds of thousands of distinct CDR3 sequences, about 8.2% seen once. The sample here was PBMCs, mostly from graft donor cells, taken 360 days after TCRalphabeta/CD19-depleted stem cell transplant. These receptors all stem from a male patient between 2 and 9 years old who had a stem cell transplant for acute myeloid leukemia, so the T cells may come from the graft donor. Both conserved end residues are trimmed from each CDR3.

v_call: TRBV20-1; j_call: TRBJ2-1; cdr3_aa: SAPRGGAPHYNEQF
v_call: TRBV5-4; j_call: TRBJ2-3; cdr3_aa: ASSLASGRATDTQY
v_call: TRBV5-6; j_call: TRBJ2-3; cdr3_aa: ASSLGLLAGATDTQY
v_call: TRBV5-1; j_call: TRBJ2-1; cdr3_aa: ASSLAGGPGEQF
v_call: TRBV20-1; j_call: TRBJ2-7; cdr3_aa: SARESSGTFSEQY
v_call: TRBV12-3/TRBV12-4; j_call: TRBJ2-2; cdr3_aa: ASSLASGGELF
v_call: TRBV9; j_call: TRBJ2-3; cdr3_aa: ASSVSSGRRDTQY
v_call: TRBV24-1; j_call: TRBJ2-2; cdr3_aa: ATSGQGAFGELF
v_call: TRBV6-5; j_call: TRBJ1-5; cdr3_aa: ASSYSRAPGSGNQPQH
v_call: TRBV5-1; j_call: TRBJ2-3; cdr3_aa: ASSTFGDPRGGTTDTQY
v_call: TRBV20-1; j_call: TRBJ1-5; cdr3_aa: SANFGTGGSQPQH
v_call: TRBV3-1; j_call: TRBJ1-2; cdr3_aa: ASSQDRGIYGYT
v_call: TRBV12-3/TRBV12-4; j_call: TRBJ2-5; cdr3_aa: ASSLTTGMETQY
v_call: TRBV5-6; j_call: TRBJ2-3; cdr3_aa: ASSYMVGTDTQY
v_call: TRBV4-1; j_call: TRBJ2-1; cdr3_aa: ASSQVAGGMRSYNEQF
v_call: TRBV5-1; j_call: TRBJ2-3; cdr3_aa: ASSSSWAASTDTQY
v_call: TRBV10-3; j_call: TRBJ1-3; cdr3_aa: AISESTVGNTIY
v_call: TRBV15; j_call: TRBJ2-7; cdr3_aa: ATSRTWTDEQY
v_call: TRBV12-3/TRBV12-4; j_call: TRBJ2-5; cdr3_aa: ASSLDQGRETQY
v_call: TRBV7-3; j_call: TRBJ2-1; cdr3_aa: ASSLTLRDEQF
v_call: TRBV15; j_call: TRBJ2-7; cdr3_aa: ATSSWDCSYEQY
v_call: TRBV5-5; j_call: TRBJ1-4; cdr3_aa: ASSPTVRRNEKLF
v_call: TRBV10-3; j_call: TRBJ2-7; cdr3_aa: AIRAGAYEQY
v_call: TRBV5-1; j_call: TRBJ1-1; cdr3_aa: ASTSYPGGNTEAF
v_call: TRBV20-1; j_call: TRBJ2-1; cdr3_aa: SAITTDSSYNEQF
v_call: TRBV20-1; j_call: TRBJ2-7; cdr3_aa: SARDGSSPSYEQY
v_call: TRBV6-5; j_call: TRBJ2-3; cdr3_aa: ASSYSDRLADTQY
v_call: TRBV20-1; j_call: TRBJ2-5; cdr3_aa: SARDAGETQY
v_call: TRBV25-1; j_call: TRBJ2-1; cdr3_aa: ASSEGWSPF
v_call: TRBV12-3/TRBV12-4; j_call: TRBJ2-5; cdr3_aa: ASSPREISRETQY
v_call: TRBV5-1; j_call: TRBJ2-3; cdr3_aa: ASSLAQAPTDTQY
v_call: TRBV3-1; j_call: TRBJ2-3; cdr3_aa: ASSQTIRGEHTQY
v_call: TRBV20-1; j_call: TRBJ2-7; cdr3_aa: SASLAGGPYEQY
v_call: TRBV5-1; j_call: TRBJ1-5; cdr3_aa: ASSPGDTQPQH
v_call: TRBV5-1; j_call: TRBJ2-1; cdr3_aa: ASSSTSDEQF
v_call: TRBV12-3/TRBV12-4; j_call: TRBJ2-1; cdr3_aa: ASKTGGRREGDYNEQF
v_call: TRBV7-8; j_call: TRBJ2-1; cdr3_aa: ASSSPSGGARNEQF
v_call: TRBV20-1; j_call: TRBJ2-2; cdr3_aa: SASPGRYTGELF
v_call: TRBV25-1; j_call: TRBJ2-2; cdr3_aa: ASSAASGENTGELF
v_call: TRBV20-1; j_call: TRBJ2-4; cdr3_aa: SATGSGRFGNIQY
v_call: TRBV12-3/TRBV12-4; j_call: TRBJ1-1; cdr3_aa: ASSLTGWGTEAF
v_call: TRBV10-3; j_call: TRBJ1-3; cdr3_aa: AIRASSGNTIY
v_call: TRBV29-1; j_call: TRBJ2-7; cdr3_aa: SVTGGGYEQY
v_call: TRBV20-1; j_call: TRBJ1-3; cdr3_aa: SARSSGRNTIY
v_call: TRBV7-2; j_call: TRBJ2-7; cdr3_aa: ASSPIRGTVFAYEQY
v_call: TRBV12-3/TRBV12-4; j_call: TRBJ2-7; cdr3_aa: ASMLGLAGPPGTYEQY
v_call: TRBV7-6; j_call: TRBJ2-5; cdr3_aa: ASSLESGEGETQY
v_call: TRBV27; j_call: TRBJ2-7; cdr3_aa: ASSPSGRAYEQY
v_call: TRBV15; j_call: TRBJ2-4; cdr3_aa: ATSSLILGSGRGNIQY
v_call: TRBV25-1; j_call: TRBJ2-4; cdr3_aa: ASSEDLAKNIQY
v_call: TRBV6-2/TRBV6-3; j_call: TRBJ1-1; cdr3_aa: ASSYQGGNTEAF
v_call: TRBV5-1; j_call: TRBJ2-1; cdr3_aa: ASSGGQENYNEQF
v_call: TRBV27; j_call: TRBJ2-3; cdr3_aa: AFREGLAGVTDTQY
v_call: TRBV12-3/TRBV12-4; j_call: TRBJ2-3; cdr3_aa: ASSPAGSTDTQY
v_call: TRBV4-1; j_call: TRBJ2-7; cdr3_aa: ASSQVPENYEQY
v_call: TRBV12-3/TRBV12-4; j_call: TRBJ2-2; cdr3_aa: ASSRAGGELF
v_call: TRBV10-3; j_call: TRBJ1-2; cdr3_aa: AISGTGGDYGYT